This TCR beta chain was obtained from a study of T-cell reconstitution after alpha-beta-depleted transplantation in children. The library targeted TCRbeta and was prepared with unique molecular identifiers. Using its own MiXCR run on the PCR reads, TCRdb lists one record per CDR3 protein. The sample shows about 440,000 distinct CDR3 sequences, 43% of them seen only once. Broader study findings: Certain patients had high TCRbeta diversity at day 60, and it came from recipient T cells and thymic progenitors that survived. Where alpha-beta T cells came from about two months after transplant was reportedly several hundred expanded graft clones.

Concerning this clonotype: Antigen unknown.

Germline values: CDR1 MRHNA, CDR2 SNTAGT. The CDR3 is made up of 14 amino acids. Trimming stripped 5 bases from V and 1 base from J, with 11 bases between. This specimen consisted of PBMCs, obtained before TCRalphabeta/CD19-depleted stem cell transplant. The gene calls are TRBV6-4 and TRBJ1-1, with D maybe TRBD1 (5 bases). The origin of this receptor is a girl aged 2-10 years with aplastic anemia, due to receive a stem cell transplant. In nucleotides, the CDR3 is TGTGCCAGCAGTCCACAGGTTAAGAACACTGAAGCTTTCTTT. Its translation: CASSPQVKNTEAFF.